A selection of T cell receptor beta chains follows, all from one sample in a study of blood T cell repertoires in COVID-19. Sequencing was performed with immunoSEQ multiplex PCR; in TCRdb, only in-frame clones are kept and a portion is missing. The table has about 55,000 clones, approximately 92% seen once. Sequenced: peripheral blood. Receptors were obtained from a man at least 80 years old with acute or convalescent COVID-19. The conserved cysteine and the conserved F or W are not part of the CDR3 here. The order of the fields is CDR3 length, D gene, V gene, clone size, J gene, CDR3 protein. A D gene is named only where the DNA matches it firmly. Some rows have no size entry. The others give once, few or many, or a class for an expanded clone.

len: 9; d_gene: -; v_gene: TRBV20-1; abundance: once; j_gene: TRBJ2-7; CDR3aa: SAVAQAGQY
len: 11; d_gene: TRBD2; v_gene: TRBV6-4; abundance: -; j_gene: TRBJ2-3; CDR3aa: ASRGASGGPQY
len: 13; d_gene: TRBD1; v_gene: TRBV5-1; abundance: once; j_gene: TRBJ1-2; CDR3aa: ASSPGQAILDGYT
len: 11; d_gene: -; v_gene: TRBV30; abundance: -; j_gene: TRBJ2-1; CDR3aa: AWTRSVRGEQF
len: 12; d_gene: -; v_gene: TRBV4-1; abundance: -; j_gene: TRBJ2-7; CDR3aa: ASSQGLQGYEQY
len: 11; d_gene: -; v_gene: TRBV6-5; abundance: -; j_gene: TRBJ1-2; CDR3aa: ASSNPGNYGYT
len: 13; d_gene: TRBD1; v_gene: TRBV5-1; abundance: -; j_gene: TRBJ1-2; CDR3aa: ASSLAAGGGYGYT
len: 13; d_gene: TRBD1; v_gene: TRBV19; abundance: -; j_gene: TRBJ2-5; CDR3aa: ASSPGQGKRETQY
len: 11; d_gene: -; v_gene: TRBV5-8; abundance: once; j_gene: TRBJ1-6; CDR3aa: ASSLDSNSPLH
len: 15; d_gene: TRBD2; v_gene: TRBV3-1/TRBV3-2; abundance: once; j_gene: TRBJ2-2; CDR3aa: ASSQGLAGGNTGELF
len: 14; d_gene: TRBD1; v_gene: TRBV5-1; abundance: -; j_gene: TRBJ1-1; CDR3aa: ASSLAGTGGNTEAF
len: 17; d_gene: TRBD2; v_gene: TRBV24-1; abundance: -; j_gene: TRBJ2-5; CDR3aa: ATSDPGLAGPFMWETQY
len: 15; d_gene: TRBD2; v_gene: TRBV5-1; abundance: -; j_gene: TRBJ2-5; CDR3aa: ASSRGLAGAQGETQY
len: 14; d_gene: TRBD1; v_gene: TRBV5-1; abundance: -; j_gene: TRBJ1-2; CDR3aa: ASSLVGGQGAGGYT
len: 15; d_gene: -; v_gene: TRBV5-4; abundance: -; j_gene: TRBJ1-2; CDR3aa: ASSAGGGRAANYGYT
len: 12; d_gene: -; v_gene: TRBV10-3; abundance: -; j_gene: TRBJ2-2; CDR3aa: AISEQTNTGELF
len: 14; d_gene: TRBD1; v_gene: TRBV6-6; abundance: -; j_gene: TRBJ1-5; CDR3aa: ASRPQGIGINQPQH
len: 14; d_gene: TRBD2; v_gene: TRBV5-4; abundance: once; j_gene: TRBJ2-1; CDR3aa: ASSMPRGGWDNEQF
len: 12; d_gene: -; v_gene: TRBV18; abundance: once; j_gene: TRBJ1-4; CDR3aa: ASSPQDSDEKLF
len: 13; d_gene: -; v_gene: TRBV5-5; abundance: -; j_gene: TRBJ2-2; CDR3aa: ASSLGQGGTGELF
len: 13; d_gene: TRBD1; v_gene: TRBV6-5; abundance: -; j_gene: TRBJ1-5; CDR3aa: ASTGQGAWNQPQH
len: 13; d_gene: -; v_gene: TRBV11-2; abundance: -; j_gene: TRBJ2-7; CDR3aa: ASSLDRQSLYEQY